Following are 6 T cell receptor beta chains from one sample sequenced in a study of low-dose radiotherapy and immunotherapy resistance in tumors. TRAV- and TRBV-specific primers were used for first-strand cDNA, which covered alpha and beta chains. The TCRs were subjected to amplification over about 20 PCR cycles employing a constant-region primer in conjunction with a V-primer adapter. Using its own MiXCR run on the reads, TCRdb lists one record per CDR3 protein. Among 95,000 to 100,000 distinct CDR3 sequences listed, about 20% were seen once. Time point of the sample: after trial treatment. The treatment: LDRT plus nivolumab, ipilimumab, low-dose cyclophosphamide and aspirin (RACIN trial). Source: PBMCs, taken after low-dose radiotherapy plus immunotherapy. Source of these receptors: a male donor with prostate cancer.

The sample holds a few counts of this clonotype. A much larger clone lies a single base off, so this may be a read error. V and J are TRBV6-2 or TRBV6-3 and TRBJ2-2, with 7 bases aligning to TRBD1. Germline V gene data show CDR1 as MNHEY and CDR2 as SVGEGT. The CDR3 totals 15 residues. The V gene end was trimmed by 5 bases and the J gene end by 1 base; junction bases not matched to a gene: 4. In DNA form, the CDR3 reads TGTGCCAGCAGTCACAGGACAGGGAACACCGGGGAGCTGTTTTTT. Its protein product is CASSHRTGNTGELFF.

This clonotype was observed many times. The V gene is TRBV4-2, the J gene TRBJ2-5; 12 nucleotides match TRBD2. The CDR3 runs to 16 residues. The J segment lost 3 bases and the V segment lost 0 bases, leaving 2 bases of the junction unmatched. Germline CDR1 is LGHNA and CDR2 is YNFKEQ. The CDR3 sequence: CASSQDGLAGKETQYF. CDR3 bases: TGTGCCAGCAGCCAAGATGGACTAGCGGGGAAAGAGACCCAGTACTTC.

About this clonotype: A far larger clone is off by one base, so a read error is likely. J is TRBJ2-1 and V is TRBV6-1; D is perhaps TRBD1 (5 bases). In germline, CDR1 is MNHNS, CDR2 SASEGT. The CDR3 consists of 16 residues. The CDR3 here is CAISGSTESVTYEQFF. The CDR3 DNA is TGTGCCATCAGTGGATCGACAGAGTCAGTAACATACGAGCAGTTCTTC.

This clonotype was counted only a few times. The chain carries TRBV4-2 and TRBJ2-3, with D unresolved. V lost 1 base, J lost 10 bases, and 21 bases lay in between. CDR3 length: 16 amino acids. CDR1 and CDR2 (germline): LGHNA, YNFKEQ. Written as DNA, the CDR3 is TGTGCCAGCAGCCAAGGGGCCGGAGAAGTGTCAATGCCGCAGTATTTT. This sequence encodes CASSQGAGEVSMPQYF.

The table lists this clonotype with many counts. The chain links TRBV5-6 to TRBJ2-2; D possibly matches TRBD1 or TRBD2 (6 bases each). This CDR3 has 15 amino acids. The germline V gene encodes CDR1 SGHDT and CDR2 YYEEEE. Trimming removed 1 base from V and 8 bases from J, with 15 bases in between. The CDR3 bases are TGTGCCAGCAGCTTGCGTGGGGGGCGCATTGGGGAGCTGTTTTTT. It yields the protein CASSLRGGRIGELFF.

As regards this clonotype: A read error likely explains this, since a far larger clone differs by one base. The rearrangement joins TRBV6-2 or TRBV6-3 to TRBJ2-7; 8 bases are shared with TRBD2. The CDR3 contains 15 residues. Germline assignment: CDR1 MNHEY and CDR2 SVGEGT. CDR3 in DNA: TGTGCCGGCAGTTACGGGGGGGGGTCTCCCTACGAGCAGTACTTC. It codes for CAGSYGGGSPYEQYF.